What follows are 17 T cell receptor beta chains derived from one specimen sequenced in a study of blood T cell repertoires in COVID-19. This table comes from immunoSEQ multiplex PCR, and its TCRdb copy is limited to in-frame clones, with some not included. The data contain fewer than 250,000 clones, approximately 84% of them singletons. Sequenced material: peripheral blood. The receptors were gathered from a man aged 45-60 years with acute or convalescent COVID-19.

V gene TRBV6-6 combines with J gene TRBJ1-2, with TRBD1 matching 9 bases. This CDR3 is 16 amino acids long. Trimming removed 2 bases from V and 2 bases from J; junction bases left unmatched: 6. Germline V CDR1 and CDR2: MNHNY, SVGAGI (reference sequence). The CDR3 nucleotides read TGTGCCAGCAGTTACCTAGGGACAGGGTCCAACTATGGCTACACCTTC. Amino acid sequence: CASSYLGTGSNYGYTF.

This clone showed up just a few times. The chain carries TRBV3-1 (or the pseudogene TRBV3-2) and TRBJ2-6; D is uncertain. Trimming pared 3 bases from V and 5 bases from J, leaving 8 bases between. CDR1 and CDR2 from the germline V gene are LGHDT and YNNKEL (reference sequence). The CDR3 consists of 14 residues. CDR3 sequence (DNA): TGTGCCAGCAGCCAGTTGCGTTGGGCCAACGTCCTGACTTTC. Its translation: CASSQLRWANVLTF.

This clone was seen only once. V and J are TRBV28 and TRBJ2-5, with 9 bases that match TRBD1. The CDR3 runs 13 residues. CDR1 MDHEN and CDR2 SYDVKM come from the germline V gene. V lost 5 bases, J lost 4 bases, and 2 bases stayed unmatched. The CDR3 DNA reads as TGTGCCAGCAGTGGACAGGGGCGAGAGACCCAGTACTTC. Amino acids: CASSGQGRETQYF.

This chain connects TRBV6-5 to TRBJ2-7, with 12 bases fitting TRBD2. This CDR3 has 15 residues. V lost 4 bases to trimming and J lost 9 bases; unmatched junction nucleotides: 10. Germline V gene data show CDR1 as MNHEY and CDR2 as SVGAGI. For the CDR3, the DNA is TGTGCCAGCAGTTCGCCGACTAGCGGGAGCACCGCGCAGTACTTC. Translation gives CASSSPTSGSTAQYF.

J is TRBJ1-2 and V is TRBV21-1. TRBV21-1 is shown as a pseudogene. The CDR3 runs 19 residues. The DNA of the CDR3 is TGTGCCAGCAGCAATCGTGAAGAAGCGGGGGAGGGCCCCTTCTATGGCTACACCTTC. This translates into CASSNREEAGEGPFYGYTF.

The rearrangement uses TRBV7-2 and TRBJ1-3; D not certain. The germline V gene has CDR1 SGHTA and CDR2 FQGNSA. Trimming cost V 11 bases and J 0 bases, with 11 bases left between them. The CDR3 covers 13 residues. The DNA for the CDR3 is TGTGCCGTCAGGCAGAGCTCTGGAAACACCATATATTTT. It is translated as CAVRQSSGNTIYF.

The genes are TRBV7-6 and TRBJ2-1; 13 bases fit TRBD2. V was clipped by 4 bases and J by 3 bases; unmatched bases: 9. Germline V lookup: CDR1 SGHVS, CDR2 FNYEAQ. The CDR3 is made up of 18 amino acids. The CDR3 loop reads CASSSRTSGGKDYNEQFF. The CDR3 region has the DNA TGTGCCAGCAGCTCCAGGACTAGCGGGGGCAAGGACTACAATGAGCAGTTCTTC.

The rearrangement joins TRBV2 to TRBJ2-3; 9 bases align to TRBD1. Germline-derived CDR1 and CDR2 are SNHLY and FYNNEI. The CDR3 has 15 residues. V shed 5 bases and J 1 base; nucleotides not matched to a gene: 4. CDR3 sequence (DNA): TGTGCCAGCAGTTACCGGGACAGGGGCACAGATACGCAGTATTTT. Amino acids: CASSYRDRGTDTQYF.

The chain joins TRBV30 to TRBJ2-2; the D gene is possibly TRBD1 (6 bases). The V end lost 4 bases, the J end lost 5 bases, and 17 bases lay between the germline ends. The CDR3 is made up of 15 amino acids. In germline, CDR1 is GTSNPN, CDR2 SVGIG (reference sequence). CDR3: CAWTTQGPRTGELFF. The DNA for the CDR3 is TGTGCCTGGACCACCCAGGGGCCGAGGACCGGGGAGCTGTTTTTT.

CDR3 bases: TGTGCCAGCAGCCAAGCTGGCACCTCCTACAATGAGCAGTTCTTC. Its translation: CASSQAGTSYNEQFF. This sequence joins TRBV3-1 (or the pseudogene TRBV3-2) and TRBJ2-1, with unresolved D. The V gene's germline CDR1 is LGHDT and CDR2 YNNKEL (reference sequence). The CDR3 totals 15 residues. V shed 1 base and J shed 0 bases, with 7 bases lying between them.

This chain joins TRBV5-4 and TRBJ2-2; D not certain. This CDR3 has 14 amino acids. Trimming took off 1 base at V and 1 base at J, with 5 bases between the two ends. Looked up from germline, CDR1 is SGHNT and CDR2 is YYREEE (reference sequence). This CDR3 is CASSLSWNTGELFF. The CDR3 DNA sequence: TGTGCCAGCAGCTTGTCCTGGAACACCGGGGAGCTGTTTTTT.

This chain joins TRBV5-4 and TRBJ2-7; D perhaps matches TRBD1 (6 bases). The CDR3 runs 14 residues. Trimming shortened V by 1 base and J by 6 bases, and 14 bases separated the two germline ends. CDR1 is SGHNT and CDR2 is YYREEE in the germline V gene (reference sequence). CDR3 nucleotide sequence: TGTGCCAGCAGCTTGCAGGGGTTGAAGCTCGAGCAGTACTTC. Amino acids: CASSLQGLKLEQYF. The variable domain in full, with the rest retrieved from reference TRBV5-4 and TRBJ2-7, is ETGVTQSPTHLIKTRGQQVTLRCSSQSGHNTVSWYQQALGQGPQFIFQYYREEENGRGNFPPRFSGLQFPNYSSELNVNALELDDSALYLCASSLQGLKLEQYFGPGTRLTVT.

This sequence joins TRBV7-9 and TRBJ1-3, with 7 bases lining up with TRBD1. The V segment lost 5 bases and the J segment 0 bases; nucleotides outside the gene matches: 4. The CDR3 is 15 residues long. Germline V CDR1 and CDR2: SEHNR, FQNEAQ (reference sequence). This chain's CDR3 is CASSAGTDSGNTIYF. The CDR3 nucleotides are TGTGCCAGCAGCGCCGGGACAGACTCTGGAAACACCATATATTTT.

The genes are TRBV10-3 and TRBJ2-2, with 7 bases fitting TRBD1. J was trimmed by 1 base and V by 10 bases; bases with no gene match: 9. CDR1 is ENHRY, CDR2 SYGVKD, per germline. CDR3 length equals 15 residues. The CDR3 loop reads CATLGTELNTGELFF. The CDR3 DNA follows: TGTGCCACCTTGGGGACAGAGTTGAACACCGGGGAGCTGTTTTTT.

For the CDR3, the DNA is TGTGCCAGCAGTGCCCAGGGACTCTATGGCTACACCTTC. It is translated as CASSAQGLYGYTF. The chain links TRBV7-3 to TRBJ1-2, with a weak D call TRBD1 (5 bases). The germline CDR1 and CDR2 sequences are SGHTA and FQGTGA. The CDR3 is made up of 13 amino acids. V gave up 6 bases and J gave up 4 bases, with 12 bases separating them.

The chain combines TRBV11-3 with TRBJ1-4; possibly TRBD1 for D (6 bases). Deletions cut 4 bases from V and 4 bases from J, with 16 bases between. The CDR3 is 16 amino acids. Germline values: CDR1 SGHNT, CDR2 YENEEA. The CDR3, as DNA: TGTGCCAGCAGCTCCCCAGGGGATCCTCTTAATGAAAAACTGTTTTTT. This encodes CASSSPGDPLNEKLFF.

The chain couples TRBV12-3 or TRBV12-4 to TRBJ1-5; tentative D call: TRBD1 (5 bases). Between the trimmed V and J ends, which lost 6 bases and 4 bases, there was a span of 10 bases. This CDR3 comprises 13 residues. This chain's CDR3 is CASSNGGNQPQHF. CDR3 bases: TGTGCCAGCAGCAACGGGGGGAATCAGCCCCAGCATTTT.